The entry that follows covers one T cell receptor beta chain sequence. This record belongs to a study of control samples from healthy donors and cancer patients. Sequencing was performed with immunoSEQ multiplex PCR; in TCRdb, only in-frame clones are kept and a portion is missing. Here the sample spans 150,000 to 200,000 clones, roughly 90% being singletons. V was trimmed by 5 bases and J by 6 bases, leaving 13 bases between them. The CDR3 covers 13 residues. CDR1 MNHEY and CDR2 SVGEGT come from the germline V gene. V and J are TRBV6-2 or TRBV6-3 and TRBJ1-2, with D uncertain. This sequence was found in a man between 25 and 39 years old in good health. Sequenced sample: blood. The CDR3 DNA reads as TGTGCCAGCAGTCAGCGGGTTCGAGATGGCTACACCTTC. This translates into CASSQRVRDGYTF.